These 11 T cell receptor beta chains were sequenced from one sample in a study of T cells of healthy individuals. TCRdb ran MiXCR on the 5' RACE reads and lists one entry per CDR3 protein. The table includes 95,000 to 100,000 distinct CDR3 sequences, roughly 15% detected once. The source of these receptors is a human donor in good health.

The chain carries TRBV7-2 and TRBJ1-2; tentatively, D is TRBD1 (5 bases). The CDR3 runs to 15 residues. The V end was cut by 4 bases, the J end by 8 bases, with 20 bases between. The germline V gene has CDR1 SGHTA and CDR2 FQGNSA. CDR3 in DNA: TGTGCCAGCAGCTATGGGGGTGGGGGAAGCTGGGGCTACACCTTC. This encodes CASSYGGGGSWGYTF.

The CDR3 region is CSARVGGDSPLHF. CDR3 DNA: TGCAGTGCTAGAGTGGGGGGGGATTCACCCCTCCACTTT. The gene calls are TRBV20-1 and TRBJ1-6; weak D call: TRBD1 (5 bases). The CDR3 length is 13 residues. Germline values: CDR1 DFQATT, CDR2 SNEGSKA (reference sequence). V lost 1 base, J lost 8 bases, and 9 bases lay in between.

CDR3 coding DNA: TGTGCCAGCAGTTTTTGGGACCTTGCAACTAATGAAAAACTGTTTTTT. It codes for CASSFWDLATNEKLFF. The rearrangement uses TRBV28 and TRBJ1-4, with D maybe TRBD1 (5 bases). The germline V and J ends were trimmed by 3 bases and 0 bases, with 11 bases remaining between them. This CDR3 region has 16 residues. Germline V lookup: CDR1 MDHEN, CDR2 SYDVKM.

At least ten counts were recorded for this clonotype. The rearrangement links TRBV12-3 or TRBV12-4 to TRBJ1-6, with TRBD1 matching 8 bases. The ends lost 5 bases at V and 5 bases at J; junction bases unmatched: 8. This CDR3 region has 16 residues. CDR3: CASSPQQGGHNSPLHF. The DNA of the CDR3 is TGTGCCAGCAGTCCCCAACAGGGGGGTCATAATTCACCCCTCCACTTT.

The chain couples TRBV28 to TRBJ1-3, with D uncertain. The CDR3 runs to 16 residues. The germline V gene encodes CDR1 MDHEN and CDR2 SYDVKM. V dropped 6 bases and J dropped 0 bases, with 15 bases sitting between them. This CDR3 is CASSSYALSSGNTIYF. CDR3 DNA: TGTGCCAGCAGCTCCTACGCACTTAGCTCTGGAAACACCATATATTTT.

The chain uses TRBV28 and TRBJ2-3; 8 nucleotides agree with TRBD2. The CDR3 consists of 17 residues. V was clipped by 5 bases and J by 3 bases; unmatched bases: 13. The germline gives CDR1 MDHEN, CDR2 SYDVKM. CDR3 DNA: TGTGCCAGCAGTCCATGGGGTAGCGGGAAGGGGACAGATACGCAGTATTTT. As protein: CASSPWGSGKGTDTQYF.

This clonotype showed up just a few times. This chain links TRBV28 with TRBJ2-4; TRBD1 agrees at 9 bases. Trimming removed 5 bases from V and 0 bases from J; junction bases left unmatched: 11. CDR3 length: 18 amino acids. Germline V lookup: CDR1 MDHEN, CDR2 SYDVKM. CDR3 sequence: CASSGPGDRDLAKNIQYF. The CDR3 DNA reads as TGTGCCAGCAGTGGCCCCGGGGACAGGGATCTAGCCAAAAACATTCAGTACTTC.

CDR3 in DNA: TGTGCCAGCAGCTTGAGAGAACAGGTTGAAGCTTTCTTT. Protein product: CASSLREQVEAFF. This chain uses TRBV11-1 with TRBJ1-1; weak D call: TRBD1 (5 bases). Germline assignment: CDR1 SGHAT and CDR2 FQDESV (reference sequence). There are 13 residues in the CDR3. V lost 3 bases and J 7 bases, leaving 12 bases between the germline ends.

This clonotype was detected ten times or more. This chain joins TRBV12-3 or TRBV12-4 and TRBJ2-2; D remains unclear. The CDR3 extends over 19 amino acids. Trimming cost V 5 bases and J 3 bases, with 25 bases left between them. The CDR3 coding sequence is TGTGCCAGCAGTCCTAACCCCCTAAGGTTTAGGCATTACACCGGGGAGCTGTTTTTT. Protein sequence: CASSPNPLRFRHYTGELFF.

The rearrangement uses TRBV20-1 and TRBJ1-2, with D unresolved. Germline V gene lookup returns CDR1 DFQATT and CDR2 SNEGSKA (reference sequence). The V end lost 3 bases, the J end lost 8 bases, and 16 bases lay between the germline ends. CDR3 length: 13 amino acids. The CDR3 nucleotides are TGCAGTGCTAGTGGAGGGAATGCGTTCGGCTACACCTTC. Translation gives CSASGGNAFGYTF.

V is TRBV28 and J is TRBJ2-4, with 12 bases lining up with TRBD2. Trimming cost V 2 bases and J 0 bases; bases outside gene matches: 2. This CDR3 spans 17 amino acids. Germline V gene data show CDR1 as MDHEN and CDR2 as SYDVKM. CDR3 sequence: CASSLGLAGLAKNIQYF. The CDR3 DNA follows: TGTGCCAGCAGTTTAGGACTAGCGGGGCTAGCCAAAAACATTCAGTACTTC. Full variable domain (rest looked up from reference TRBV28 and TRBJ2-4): DVKVTQSSRYLVKRTGEKVFLECVQDMDHENMFWYRQDPGLGLRLIYFSYDVKMKEKGDIPEGYSVSREKKERFSLILESASTNQTSMYLCASSLGLAGLAKNIQYFGAGTRLSVL.